Below are 2 T cell receptor beta chains sequenced from a single sample in a study of T cells in Graves' hyperthyroidism and ophthalmopathy. RNA transcripts were the template for amplifying TCR beta CDR3 regions. The TCR CDR3 first-round RT-PCR relied on the HTBI primer set. TCRdb reprocessed the multiplex PCR reads with MiXCR, giving one entry per CDR3 protein. The data show about 360,000 distinct CDR3 sequences, 13% seen once. Material: blood. The receptors were sampled from a woman younger than 30 with Graves' hyperthyroidism.

This clonotype was counted at least ten times. This chain connects TRBV18 to TRBJ2-3; possible D gene TRBD1, 5 bases. The germline V gene encodes CDR1 KGHSH and CDR2 LQKENI. The V end was cut by 0 bases, the J end by 3 bases, with 10 bases between. The CDR3 extends over 15 amino acids. DNA for the CDR3: TGTGCCAGCTCACCACCTCTCCAGGGTACAGATACGCAGTATTTT. Its translation: CASSPPLQGTDTQYF. Looking up the rest from reference TRBV18 and TRBJ2-3 gives the full variable domain: NAGVMQNPRHLVRRRGQEARLRCSPMKGHSHVYWYRQLPEEGLKFMVYLQKENIIDESGMPKERFSAEFPKEGPSILRIQQVVRGDSAAYFCASSPPLQGTDTQYFGPGTRLTVL.

This clonotype occurred many times. The chain combines TRBV3-1 with TRBJ1-2; maybe TRBD1 (6 bases). The CDR3 contains 14 residues. Between the trimmed V and J ends, which lost 7 bases and 4 bases, there was a span of 16 bases. CDR1 is LGHDT, CDR2 YNNKEL, per germline (reference sequence). In DNA, the CDR3 is TGTGCCAGCACCCCTACCAGGACAGTCTATGGCTACACCTTC. Its translation is CASTPTRTVYGYTF. Using reference TRBV3-1 and TRBJ1-2 for the parts outside the CDR3, the full variable domain is DTAVSQTPKYLVTQMGNDKSIKCEQNLGHDTMYWYKQDSKKFLKIMFSYNNKELIINETVPNRFSPKSPDKAHLNLHINSLELGDSAVYFCASTPTRTVYGYTFGSGTRLTVV.